These 2 T cell receptor beta chains came from one sample sequenced in a study of memory CD4+ T cells and cytomegalovirus serostatus. The sort gate was single viable CD3+CD4+CD8-CD45RO+ cells for memory CD4+ T cells. Repertoires were generated with immunoSEQ multiplex PCR, while TCRdb's copy carries only in-frame clones and drops some. The sample has some 40,000 clones; 79% are singletons. The sequencing input was memory CD4+ T cells from blood. Receptors were obtained from an adult in good health and CMV-seropositive.

The CDR3 sequence is CASTLGQGTDTQYF. The CDR3 coding sequence is TGCGCCAGCACCCTTGGGCAAGGGACAGATACGCAGTATTTT. The chain links TRBV5-1 to TRBJ2-3; no definite D call. The germline V gene has CDR1 SGHRS and CDR2 YFSETQ. CDR3 length equals 14 residues. V lost 6 bases and J lost 3, with 14 bases in between.

J is TRBJ2-1 and V is TRBV6-1, with D possibly TRBD1 on 6 matching bases. The CDR3 runs to 12 residues. V was trimmed by 2 bases and J by 7 bases, leaving 6 bases between them. The V gene's germline CDR1 is MNHNS and CDR2 SASEGT. CDR3 protein: CASSEQGNEQFF. The CDR3 bases are TGTGCCAGCAGTGAACAGGGGAATGAGCAGTTCTTC.